The 12 T cell receptor beta chains listed next were all sequenced from one sample in a study of blood T cell repertoires in COVID-19. Clones were read by immunoSEQ multiplex PCR, and TCRdb kept only the in-frame ones, dropping some. The sample consists of about 160,000 clones, 82% of them appearing once. Material: PBMCs or T cells enriched from blood (not recorded which). The receptor source for this set is a man aged 60 to 75 who had recovered from COVID-19.

The genes are TRBV28 and TRBJ1-6; possibly TRBD1 for D (5 bases). V shed 5 bases and J shed 5 bases, with 13 bases lying between them. Germline CDR1 MDHEN, CDR2 SYDVKM. The CDR3 loop spans 15 amino acids. The CDR3 sequence is CASSPWGGDNSPLHF. The CDR3 nucleotides are TGTGCCAGCAGTCCCTGGGGGGGAGATAATTCACCCCTCCACTTT.

The rearrangement uses TRBV6-1 and TRBJ1-3; D is undetermined. CDR1 and CDR2 (germline): MNHNS, SASEGT. The length of the CDR3 is 17 residues. Trimming left V 1 base short and J 2 bases short, with 15 bases between. This chain's CDR3 is CASSEVLGRGTGNTIYF. The CDR3 nucleotides are TGTGCCAGCAGTGAAGTATTGGGTCGGGGAACTGGAAACACCATATATTTT.

The rearrangement uses TRBV5-1 and TRBJ1-3; TRBD1 matches at 8 bases. The germline V gene encodes CDR1 SGHRS and CDR2 YFSETQ. V gave up 1 base and J gave up 3 bases; unmatched junction bases: 12. This CDR3 contains 18 residues. The CDR3 loop is CASSLLPPGQGGGNTIYF. DNA for the CDR3: TGCGCCAGCAGCTTGTTACCCCCCGGACAGGGAGGTGGAAACACCATATATTTT.

The V gene is TRBV6-4, the J gene TRBJ1-4; D ambiguous. The CDR3 is 14 residues long. Germline V gene lookup returns CDR1 MRHNA and CDR2 SNTAGT. V was cut by 2 bases and J by 5 bases, with 9 bases left in between. The CDR3 loop is CASSDDAGNEKLFF. CDR3 DNA: TGTGCCAGCAGTGACGATGCAGGCAATGAAAAACTGTTTTTT.

The chain recombines TRBV18 with TRBJ1-5; D is undetermined. This CDR3 comprises 14 residues. Germline lookup yields CDR1 KGHSH and CDR2 LQKENI. V was shortened by 3 bases and J by 4 bases, with 10 bases between the two germline ends. As DNA, the CDR3 is TGTGCCAGCTCACCTCGGGGTGGGAATCAGCCCCAGCATTTT. Translating it yields CASSPRGGNQPQHF.

The chain joins TRBV21-1 to TRBJ1-4; the table's TRBD1 call for D was not verified on the DNA. TRBV21-1 counts as a pseudogene. The CDR3 is 16 amino acids. The CDR3 loop is CASWTGQGQGNEKLFF. The CDR3 DNA sequence: TGTGCCAGCTGGACAGGACAGGGACAAGGTAATGAAAAACTGTTTTTT.

The chain couples TRBV5-6 to TRBJ2-2; a weak D match, TRBD1 (6 bases). The CDR3 length is 14 residues. Trimming took 4 bases from V and 1 from J, leaving 8 bases between them. Germline-derived CDR1 and CDR2 are SGHDT and YYEEEE. The CDR3: CASSGTRNTGELFF. CDR3 in DNA: TGTGCCAGCAGCGGGACAAGGAACACCGGGGAGCTGTTTTTT.

This clone has only a few counts. The J gene is TRBJ2-1, the V gene TRBV5-4; D is possibly TRBD2 (6 bases). The CDR3 totals 16 residues. Germline lookup yields CDR1 SGHNT and CDR2 YYREEE (reference sequence). V shed 3 bases and J shed 3 bases, with 16 bases lying between them. CDR3 amino acids: CASSSLRGRIYNEQFF. Here the CDR3 DNA reads TGTGCCAGCAGCTCGTTGCGGGGCAGAATCTACAATGAGCAGTTCTTC.

The chain links TRBV6-5 to TRBJ2-5; D may be TRBD2 (6 bases). V was shortened by 8 bases and J by 3 bases, with 10 bases between the two germline ends. Germline CDR1 reads MNHEY; CDR2 reads SVGAGI. The CDR3 length is 12 residues. The CDR3 coding sequence is TGTGCCAGCGCCCGCGGGGAAGAGACCCAGTACTTC. Translated, it gives CASARGEETQYF.

The chain joins TRBV29-1 to TRBJ2-7; 9 nucleotides agree with TRBD2. V was clipped by 7 bases and J by 0 bases; unmatched bases: 4. This CDR3 has 13 amino acids. CDR1 is SQVTM, CDR2 ANQGSEA, per germline. CDR3 nucleotides: TGCAGCGGGAGACTAGCGGACTCCTACGAGCAGTACTTC. This codes for CSGRLADSYEQYF.

Only a few counts were recorded for this clone. The V and J genes are TRBV9 and TRBJ2-1, with TRBD1 matching over 10 bases. The CDR3 contains 16 residues. CDR1 and CDR2 (germline): SGDLS, YYNGEE. Unmatched junction bases numbered 12, after V lost 4 bases and J lost 8 bases. The CDR3 region has the DNA TGTGCCAGCAGCCTTCTACCGGGACAGGGGAGCGATGAGCAGTTCTTC. This encodes CASSLLPGQGSDEQFF.

This clone turned up a few times. CDR3 sequence: CASSVDRGPGNTIYF. The CDR3 bases are TGTGCCAGCAGTGTGGACAGGGGGCCTGGAAACACCATATATTTT. The genes are TRBV27 and TRBJ1-3, with 11 bases matching TRBD1. The V segment lost 5 bases and the J segment 2 bases; nucleotides outside the gene matches: 2. Germline CDR1 and CDR2: MNHEY and SMNVEV (reference sequence). The CDR3 has 15 residues.